In this sample, the clone carrying this T cell receptor (beta chain) turned up a few times. This specimen belongs to a study of identical twins. Each CDR3 protein is one row after TCRdb ran MiXCR on the 5' RACE reads. The sample includes 540,000 or so distinct CDR3 sequences, 20% to 25% seen only once; the top ten take 0.45% to 0.5%. Looked up from germline, CDR1 is LNHNV and CDR2 is YYDKDF (reference sequence). The CDR3 totals 14 residues. V lost 1 base to trimming and J lost 3 bases, with 10 bases between them. The same data also went into a second study, on yellow fever vaccine responses in identical twins.

Sample: CD4+ T cells sorted from blood. The chain employs TRBV15 and TRBJ2-7, with no clear D. This sequence was found in a woman under 30 in good health. The CDR3 loop reads CATSRGKGFYEQYV. In DNA, the CDR3 is TGTGCCACCAGCAGAGGCAAAGGCTTCTACGAGCAGTACGTC.